The 29 T cell receptor beta chains in this list originate from one sample, sequenced in a study of shared clonotypes between healthy human individuals. Only CD45RO-negative cells positively selected for CCR7 counted as naive CD8 cells, so terminally differentiated effector memory CD45RA+ cells were excluded. Sequenced by immunoSEQ multiplex PCR; TCRdb stores in-frame clones only, minus some. The sample shows approximately 1.9 million clones, around 95% of them seen only once. The sample comprised naive CD8+ T cells from PBMCs. The receptors stem from a man aged 18 to 30 in good health. Some clones in this sample may be carry-over from other donors' samples.

V gene TRBV19 combines with J gene TRBJ2-1; the D gene could be TRBD1 or TRBD2 (6 bases each). Germline V gene lookup returns CDR1 LNHDA and CDR2 SQIVND (reference sequence). V was cut by 4 bases and J by 3 bases, with 10 bases left in between. CDR3 size: 14 residues. The CDR3 bases are TGTGCCAGTAGTAGCGGGACAAACTACAATGAGCAGTTCTTC. This translates into CASSSGTNYNEQFF.

The J gene is TRBJ1-2, the V gene TRBV2, with 7 positions matching TRBD1. This CDR3 has 14 residues. The germline V gene has CDR1 SNHLY and CDR2 FYNNEI. V trimming: 6 bases; J trimming: 1 base; junction bases outside the gene matches: 5. The CDR3 sequence: CASRAGQINYGYTF. For the CDR3, the DNA is TGTGCCAGCAGGGCGGGACAGATTAACTATGGCTACACCTTC.

The CDR3 sequence is CASSQDNGPDTQYF. The CDR3 region has the DNA TGCGCCAGCAGCCAAGATAACGGTCCAGATACGCAGTATTTT. The chain recombines TRBV4-1 with TRBJ2-3; no reliable D call. This CDR3 comprises 14 residues. V lost 0 bases, J lost 4 bases, and 8 bases lay in between. Germline assignment: CDR1 MGHRA and CDR2 YSYEKL.

The chain has TRBV11-3 and TRBJ2-7; 7 bases align to TRBD1. V shed 5 bases and J 5 bases; nucleotides not matched to a gene: 6. CDR3 length: 13 amino acids. CDR1 and CDR2 (germline): SGHNT, YENEEA. The CDR3 DNA follows: TGTGCCAGCAGCCAACGGACAGGCCACGAGCAGTACTTC. It specifies CASSQRTGHEQYF.

This clone came up once. The V and J genes are TRBV27 and TRBJ2-1, with 8 bases fitting TRBD1. CDR3 length: 15 amino acids. The germline gives CDR1 MNHEY, CDR2 SMNVEV (reference sequence). V dropped 6 bases and J dropped 7; count of bases not matched to a gene: 11. The CDR3 region has the DNA TGTGCCAGCAGAGCGGGCAGGGGGCTTGGGAATGAGCAGTTCTTC. Its translation is CASRAGRGLGNEQFF.

This clone was observed once. This sequence joins TRBV27 and TRBJ2-1; no reliable D call. V was trimmed by 2 bases and J by 0 bases, leaving 14 bases between them. The CDR3 sequence is 17 residues long. CDR1 and CDR2 (germline): MNHEY, SMNVEV (reference sequence). The CDR3 sequence: CASSLAPSVYSYNEQFF. The CDR3 nucleotides read TGTGCCAGCAGTTTAGCCCCCTCCGTCTACTCCTACAATGAGCAGTTCTTC.

This sequence joins TRBV28 and TRBJ2-1; TRBD2 matches 7 bases. With 5 bases clipped from V and 2 bases from J, the junction kept 6 bases outside the gene matches. This CDR3 is 15 amino acids long. CDR1 is MDHEN and CDR2 is SYDVKM in the germline V gene. CDR3 in amino acids: CASSESGMPYNEQFF. CDR3 DNA: TGTGCCAGCAGTGAAAGCGGGATGCCCTACAATGAGCAGTTCTTC.

As DNA, the CDR3 is TGTGCCAGCAGTGAAACAGGGTGGGGGGACAATGAGCAGTTCTTC. Its protein is CASSETGWGDNEQFF. The chain combines TRBV6-1 with TRBJ2-1, with D tentatively TRBD1 or TRBD2 (6 bases each). The germline V and J ends were trimmed by 2 bases and 5 bases, with 13 bases remaining between them. The CDR3 covers 15 residues. Per germline, CDR1 MNHNS and CDR2 SASEGT.

The chain couples TRBV11-3 to TRBJ1-2; 8 nucleotides align to TRBD1. This CDR3 has 12 residues. Germline CDR1 is SGHNT and CDR2 is YENEEA. The V and J ends lost 4 bases and 8 bases, in that order; junction bases with no gene match: 3. In DNA form, the CDR3 reads TGTGCCAGCAGCTCGGACAGGGACGGCTACACCTTC. Protein product: CASSSDRDGYTF. The whole variable domain, filled in from reference TRBV11-3 and TRBJ1-2, reads EAGVVQSPRYKIIEKKQPVAFWCNPISGHNTLYWYLQNLGQGPELLIRYENEEAVDDSQLPKDRFSAERLKGVDSTLKIQPAELGDSAVYLCASSSDRDGYTFGSGTRLTVV.

The rearrangement links TRBV27 to TRBJ1-1; no reliable D call. Germline V CDR1 and CDR2: MNHEY, SMNVEV (reference sequence). The CDR3 is made up of 17 amino acids. Trimming shortened V by 2 bases and J by 0 bases, and 16 bases separated the two germline ends. The CDR3 sequence is CASSLRVVGQMNTEAFF. The CDR3 DNA sequence: TGTGCCAGCAGTTTACGGGTCGTAGGGCAGATGAACACTGAAGCTTTCTTT.

This chain connects TRBV11-3 to TRBJ2-2, with D hard to call. The CDR3 runs 15 residues. CDR1 and CDR2 (germline): SGHNT, YENEEA. The ends were cut back, 5 bases at V and 5 bases at J, with 15 bases in the middle. The CDR3: CASSPSTVWTGELFF. In nucleotides, the CDR3 is TGTGCCAGCAGCCCCTCAACGGTTTGGACCGGGGAGCTGTTTTTT. Using reference TRBV11-3 and TRBJ2-2 for the parts outside the CDR3, the full variable domain is EAGVVQSPRYKIIEKKQPVAFWCNPISGHNTLYWYLQNLGQGPELLIRYENEEAVDDSQLPKDRFSAERLKGVDSTLKIQPAELGDSAVYLCASSPSTVWTGELFFGEGSRLTVL.

The chain recombines TRBV28 with TRBJ1-3, with a tentative D call TRBD1 (5 bases). The CDR3 consists of 16 residues. Trimming shortened V by 5 bases and J by 8 bases, and 22 bases separated the two germline ends. The germline CDR1 and CDR2 sequences are MDHEN and SYDVKM. CDR3 in amino acids: CASSSPSSRDADTIYF. For the CDR3, the DNA is TGTGCCAGCAGTAGCCCCTCTTCCAGGGACGCAGACACCATATATTTT.

As DNA, the CDR3 is TGTGCCAGCAGCGTTTCCTCATCGCACCAAGAGACCCAGTACTTC. It yields the protein CASSVSSSHQETQYF. The chain combines TRBV9 with TRBJ2-5; D gene ambiguous. The length of the CDR3 is 15 residues. CDR1 and CDR2 from the germline V gene are SGDLS and YYNGEE. V was cut by 2 bases and J by 0 bases, with 11 bases left in between.

The rearrangement links TRBV7-9 to TRBJ1-4; D gene uncertain. The CDR3 consists of 17 residues. The V end was cut by 5 bases, the J end by 13 bases, with 29 bases between. Germline V gives CDR1 SEHNR, CDR2 FQNEAQ (reference sequence). The CDR3 nucleotides are TGTGCCAGCAGCCCCGTGGTAGTGAGTGAAAAAAGGGCGGTACTGTTTTTT. This translates into CASSPVVVSEKRAVLFF.

The chain couples TRBV28 to TRBJ1-2, with TRBD1 as a possible D gene (5 bases). The V end lost 7 bases, the J end lost 2 bases, and 20 bases lay between the germline ends. CDR3 length: 16 amino acids. Germline V gives CDR1 MDHEN, CDR2 SYDVKM. The CDR3 region has the DNA TGTGCCAGCAAATTAGTGACGGGGGAGGAGAACTATGGCTACACCTTC. Its translation: CASKLVTGEENYGYTF.

This rearrangement joins TRBV4-3 to TRBJ2-3, with D tentatively TRBD2 (5 bases). The CDR3 runs to 16 residues. V lost 4 bases to trimming and J lost 5 bases, with 19 bases between them. Germline values: CDR1 LGHNA, CDR2 YSLEER. The CDR3 DNA follows: TGCGCCAGCAGCCGCTTGGTGGCGGGCTCCAGAGATACGCAGTATTTT. Translating it yields CASSRLVAGSRDTQYF.

This clone was seen a handful of times. The sample contains more than one DNA sequence encoding this CDR3. The V gene is TRBV27, the J gene TRBJ2-6; D may be TRBD2 (5 bases). This CDR3 is built from 15 residues. V was trimmed by 2 bases and J by 1 base, leaving 6 bases between them. CDR1 MNHEY and CDR2 SMNVEV come from the germline V gene (reference sequence). CDR3 in amino acids: CASSLRGSGANVLTF. The CDR3 region has the DNA TGTGCCAGCAGTTTACGGGGATCTGGGGCCAACGTCCTGACTTTC. Supplemented by reference TRBV27 and TRBJ2-6, the full variable domain reads EAQVTQNPRYLITVTGKKLTVTCSQNMNHEYMSWYRQDPGLGLRQIYYSMNVEVTDKGDVPEGYKVSRKEKRNFPLILESPSPNQTSLYFCASSLRGSGANVLTFGAGSRLTVL.

In this sample, this clone turned up once. The gene calls are TRBV7-9 and TRBJ2-7; 7 nucleotides match TRBD1. The CDR3 is 13 amino acids. Germline CDR1 reads SEHNR; CDR2 reads FQNEAQ (reference sequence). The V and J ends lost 3 bases and 5 bases, in that order; junction bases with no gene match: 4. This CDR3 is CASSFRTGHEQYF. The CDR3 bases are TGTGCCAGCAGCTTCCGGACAGGCCACGAGCAGTACTTC.

The chain uses TRBV7-6 and TRBJ2-7; 8 nucleotides align to TRBD2. Germline V gene data show CDR1 as SGHVS and CDR2 as FNYEAQ. J was trimmed by 2 bases and V by 7 bases; bases with no gene match: 10. CDR3 length: 15 residues. Written as DNA, the CDR3 is TGTGCCAGCACCCTGCTCGGGGGGGAACCCTACGAGCAGTACTTC. Amino acid sequence: CASTLLGGEPYEQYF.

The sample holds a few counts of this clone. CDR3 in DNA: TGTGCCAGTAGTATAGATCTGGCAGCTGGCTACACCTTC. Translation gives CASSIDLAAGYTF. V and J are TRBV19 and TRBJ1-2; the D is unclear. Germline assignment: CDR1 LNHDA and CDR2 SQIVND (reference sequence). This CDR3 has 13 residues. Trimming left V 0 bases short and J 7 bases short, with 9 bases between.

The chain links TRBV10-3 to TRBJ2-2, with D perhaps matching TRBD2 (5 bases). From germline, CDR1 is ENHRY and CDR2 SYGVKD. This CDR3 comprises 13 residues. V was clipped by 8 bases and J by 4 bases, with 11 bases between them. The CDR3 spells CAILIGGTGELFF. The CDR3, as DNA: TGTGCCATCCTGATTGGAGGCACCGGGGAGCTGTTTTTT.

The chain is built from TRBV6-1 and TRBJ2-7; possibly TRBD1 for D (5 bases). The CDR3 runs to 14 residues. CDR1 is MNHNS, CDR2 SASEGT, per germline. The V gene lost 1 base and the J gene lost 4 bases, with 11 bases spanning the gap. The CDR3 DNA is TGTGCCAGCAGTGAAGGCTACTCAGGGTACGAGCAGTACTTC. It yields the protein CASSEGYSGYEQYF.

The chain couples TRBV9 to TRBJ2-2; 9 nucleotides line up with TRBD2. V lost 4 bases, J lost 0 bases, and 4 bases stayed unmatched. The CDR3 is 16 amino acids. Germline CDR1 and CDR2: SGDLS and YYNGEE. The CDR3 reads CASSLSGRTNTGELFF. CDR3 DNA sequence: TGTGCCAGCAGCCTAAGCGGGAGGACGAACACCGGGGAGCTGTTTTTT.

This clone was seen just once. The rearrangement uses TRBV6-6 and TRBJ2-1, with D perhaps TRBD2 (5 bases). There are 15 residues in the CDR3. CDR1 is MNHNY, CDR2 SVGAGI, per germline (reference sequence). Trimming removed 2 bases at V and 2 bases at J, with 10 bases between. The CDR3 protein is CASSYMASPYNEQFF. CDR3 coding DNA: TGTGCCAGCAGTTACATGGCTAGCCCCTACAATGAGCAGTTCTTC.

This clone was seen just once. The rearrangement joins TRBV6-1 to TRBJ2-1, with a weak D call TRBD1 (6 bases). Germline lookup yields CDR1 MNHNS and CDR2 SASEGT. This CDR3 has 12 amino acids. Trimming took 9 bases from V and 8 from J, leaving 14 bases between them. The CDR3 bases are TGTGCCAGTCCAGGGGTTAGGTATGAGCAGTTCTTC. Protein product: CASPGVRYEQFF.

Regarding this clone: A junction end diverges from the germline sequence, so it may reflect a read error. The chain is built from TRBV2 and TRBJ2-7; D assignment may be TRBD1 or TRBD2 (5 bases each). The CDR3 is 13 amino acids. Germline V gene lookup returns CDR1 SNHLY and CDR2 FYNNEI. CDR3 bases: TGTGCCAGCAGTCGGACAATCTCGAGGGAGCGGTACTTC. Translating it yields CASSRTISRERYF.

The chain combines TRBV30 with TRBJ1-5, with a possible D match to TRBD1 (5 bases). This CDR3 is 14 amino acids long. Germline assignment: CDR1 GTSNPN and CDR2 SVGIG (reference sequence). V was clipped by 1 base and J by 8 bases, with 15 bases between them. Here the CDR3 reads CAWSGGGKNEPQHF. The CDR3 nucleotides are TGTGCCTGGAGTGGGGGGGGGAAGAATGAGCCCCAGCATTTT.

The J gene is TRBJ2-2, the V gene TRBV6-1; 11 bases agree with TRBD1. The CDR3 sequence is 15 residues long. Losses at the gene ends were 7 bases for V and 2 bases for J; bases not matched to a gene: 3. The V gene's germline CDR1 is MNHNS and CDR2 SASEGT. As DNA, the CDR3 is TGTGCCAGCAAGGACAGGGGGCGAAACACCGGGGAGCTGTTTTTT. It yields the protein CASKDRGRNTGELFF.

As to this clone: The same CDR3 arises from other DNA sequences in this sample as well. The genes are TRBV7-9 and TRBJ1-5; no definite D call. Germline CDR1 and CDR2: SEHNR and FQNEAQ (reference sequence). Trimming removed 1 base at V and 4 bases at J, with 11 bases between. This CDR3 comprises 15 residues. This chain's CDR3 is CASSLGPGANQPQHF. The DNA of the CDR3 is TGTGCCAGCAGCTTAGGTCCGGGTGCTAATCAGCCCCAGCATTTT.